The T cell receptor beta chain under discussion was sequenced for a study of CD8 T cells in ankylosing spondylitis. After removal of 0 bases from V and 8 bases from J, the junction contained 11 bases not matched to a gene. Germline values: CDR1 DFQATT, CDR2 SNEGSKA (reference sequence). This CDR3 is 16 amino acids long. In its sample, this clonotype was seen many times. Its target is not known. TCRdb recomputed calls from the 5' RACE reads with MiXCR, one row per CDR3 protein. The sample lists some 220,000 distinct CDR3 sequences, 7.3% seen once, with approximately 15% in the top ten. Study conclusions and caveats: Within matched ankylosing spondylitis synovial fluid, disease-linked clones were reportedly significantly enriched. One TCR beta motif, made up of under ten highly homologous variants, appeared characteristic of ankylosing spondylitis blood. Some of the motif variants had earlier been found in reactive arthritis patients' fluid and blood. Relatively rare in peripheral blood, disease-linked clones were also CD8+.

The clonotype comes from a male donor with ankylosing spondylitis. The V call is TRBV20-1, the J call TRBJ2-7, with 12 positions matching TRBD1. What was sequenced was blood, either unsorted or a sorted T cell fraction (not recorded which). CDR3: CSARDWSGTGGRQQYF. The CDR3 bases are TGCAGTGCTAGAGATTGGTCCGGGACAGGGGGCCGGCAGCAGTACTTC.